These T cell receptor beta chains were read from a single sample in a study of blood T cell repertoires in COVID-19. Profiling relied on immunoSEQ multiplex PCR, and the TCRdb table lists in-frame clones only, not all of them. Among fewer than 250,000 clones listed, approximately 90% were seen once. The sample was PBMCs or T cells enriched from blood (not recorded which). Receptor source: a middle-aged man who had been exposed to COVID-19. CDR3s include the opening cysteine and the closing phenylalanine or tryptophan.

CDR3: CASSYDHAGGTEAFF
length: 15
J: TRBJ1-1
V: TRBV6-5

CDR3: CASSLKVGLSNEQFF
length: 15
J: TRBJ2-1
V: TRBV7-3

CDR3: CSVRLGSDNSPLHF
length: 14
J: TRBJ1-6
V: TRBV29-1

CDR3: CASGGAYNEQFF
length: 12
J: TRBJ2-1
V: TRBV28

CDR3: CASSLAEGRSTEAFF
length: 15
J: TRBJ1-1
V: TRBV5-1

CDR3: CASSLYKSNYGYTF
length: 14
J: TRBJ1-2
V: TRBV27

CDR3: CASRILEGQPQHF
length: 13
J: TRBJ1-5
V: TRBV28

CDR3: CASSNGVGAPTKTEAFF
length: 17
J: TRBJ1-1
V: TRBV10-1

CDR3: CASSSALGGQETQYF
length: 15
J: TRBJ2-5
V: TRBV5-1

CDR3: CASSEYYRGDTQYF
length: 14
J: TRBJ2-3
V: TRBV25-1

CDR3: CASKQTGSQPQHF
length: 13
J: TRBJ1-5
V: TRBV19

CDR3: CASSAPGSPLHF
length: 12
J: TRBJ1-6
V: TRBV2

CDR3: CASSRGTGENQPQHF
length: 15
J: TRBJ1-5
V: TRBV9

CDR3: CASSPGGGGFPQHF
length: 14
J: TRBJ1-5
V: TRBV6-5

CDR3: CASSLISRGDNEQFF
length: 15
J: TRBJ2-1
V: TRBV7-3

CDR3: CASSRGGGLGYNEQFF
length: 16
J: TRBJ2-1
V: TRBV7-9

CDR3: CASSFGPGQGNYGYTF
length: 16
J: TRBJ1-2
V: TRBV13

CDR3: CASSSGGTGVIYGYTF
length: 16
J: TRBJ1-2
V: TRBV28

CDR3: CATSAIAGVGETQYF
length: 15
J: TRBJ2-5
V: TRBV24-1

CDR3: CASSPRGGVSYNEQFF
length: 16
J: TRBJ2-1
V: TRBV7-9

CDR3: CASSDGSSGANVLTF
length: 15
J: TRBJ2-6
V: TRBV5-1

CDR3: CASNLDSNYGYTF
length: 13
J: TRBJ1-2
V: TRBV28

CDR3: CASSPHSGETRWEQYF
length: 16
J: TRBJ2-7
V: TRBV3-1/TRBV3-2

CDR3: CAWSPLDTQYF
length: 11
J: TRBJ2-3
V: TRBV30